The entry below gives a single T cell receptor (beta chain) sequence along with its context. Antigen unknown. These data come from a study of Tregs in tolerant kidney transplant recipients. Findings and caveats of the study: Activated donor B cell expansion appeared to reveal the most relevant donor-specific TCRbeta repertoire.

Germline V CDR1 and CDR2: GTSNPN, SVGIG (reference sequence). This CDR3 comprises 14 residues. V was trimmed by 0 bases and J by 1 base, leaving 9 bases between them. Generated by immunoSEQ multiplex PCR, the TCRdb table keeps only in-frame clones and is missing some. The sample includes tens of thousands of clones, around 98% seen only once; the top ten take around 0.58%. The receptor was derived from a human donor who received a combined kidney and bone marrow transplant. The sequences come from CD4+ T cells from blood, collected before the transplant. J is TRBJ1-1 and V is TRBV30; TRBD1 is a possible D gene (5 bases). The CDR3 reads CAWSVGQPNTEAFF. In DNA, the CDR3 is TGTGCCTGGAGTGTGGGGCAGCCGAACACTGAAGCTTTCTTT.